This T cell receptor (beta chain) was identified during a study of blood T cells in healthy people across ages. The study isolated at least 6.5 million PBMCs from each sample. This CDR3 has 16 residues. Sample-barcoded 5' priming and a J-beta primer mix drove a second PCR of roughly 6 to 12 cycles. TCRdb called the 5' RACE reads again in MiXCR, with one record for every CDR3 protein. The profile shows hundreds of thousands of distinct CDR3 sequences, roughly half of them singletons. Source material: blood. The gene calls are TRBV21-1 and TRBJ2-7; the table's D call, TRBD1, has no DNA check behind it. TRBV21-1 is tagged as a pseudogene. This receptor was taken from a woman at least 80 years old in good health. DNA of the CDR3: TGTGCCAGCAGCAGACGGTACAGGACCCCTTCCTACGAGCAGTACTTC. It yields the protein CASSRRYRTPSYEQYF.